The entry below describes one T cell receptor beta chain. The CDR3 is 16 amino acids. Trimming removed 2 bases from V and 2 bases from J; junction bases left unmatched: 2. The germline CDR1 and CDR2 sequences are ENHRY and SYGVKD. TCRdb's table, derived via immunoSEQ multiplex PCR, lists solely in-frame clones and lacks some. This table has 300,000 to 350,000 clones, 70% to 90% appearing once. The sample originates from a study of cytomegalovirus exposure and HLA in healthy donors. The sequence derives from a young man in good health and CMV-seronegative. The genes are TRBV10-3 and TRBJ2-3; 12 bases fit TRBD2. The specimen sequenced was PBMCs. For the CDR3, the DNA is TGTGCCATCAGTGAGAGGACTAGCGGGGTCACAGATACGCAGTATTTT. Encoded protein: CAISERTSGVTDTQYF.